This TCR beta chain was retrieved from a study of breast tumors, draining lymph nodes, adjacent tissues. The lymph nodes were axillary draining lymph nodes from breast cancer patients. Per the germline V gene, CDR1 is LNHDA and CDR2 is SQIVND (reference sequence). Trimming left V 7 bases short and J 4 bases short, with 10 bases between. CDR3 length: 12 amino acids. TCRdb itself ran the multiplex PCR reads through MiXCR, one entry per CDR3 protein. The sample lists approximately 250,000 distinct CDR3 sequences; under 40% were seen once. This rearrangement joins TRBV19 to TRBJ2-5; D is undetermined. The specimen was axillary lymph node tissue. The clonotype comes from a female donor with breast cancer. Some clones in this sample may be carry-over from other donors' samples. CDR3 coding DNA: TGTGCCAGTACCCAAAAGGGAGAGACCCAGTACTTC. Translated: CASTQKGETQYF.